Listed below are T cell receptor beta chains from one sample, sequenced in a study of blood T cell repertoires in COVID-19. TCRdb's copy holds only in-frame clones and misses some; the assay was immunoSEQ multiplex PCR. The sample records some 190,000 clones, roughly 80% being singletons. Sequencing was performed on PBMCs or T cells enriched from blood (not recorded which). Source of these receptors: a woman in her thirties who had recovered from COVID-19. The CDR3 runs from the conserved cysteine through the conserved F or W. Clone size is shown for a subset of rows, as once, few, many or a class of expanded clone.

>TRBJ2-3|-|TRBV6-5
CASRQTSGGTDTQYF
>TRBJ1-2|-|TRBV19
CASSPSDRAGYGYTF
>TRBJ2-3|-|TRBV10-3
CAISYAGTRTDTQYF
>TRBJ2-1|once|TRBV7-2
CASSLRTSGGLYNEQFF
>TRBJ1-2|-|TRBV28
CASSGTGGLYGYTF
>TRBJ2-2|-|TRBV7-6
CASRLGQVNTGELFF
>TRBJ1-5|-|TRBV6-6
CASSYGGGSQPQHF
>TRBJ2-3|-|TRBV19
CASSYGQFTDTQYF
>TRBJ1-2|-|TRBV29-1
CSVSSGTGGYGYTF
>TRBJ2-5|-|TRBV19
CASSGGDQETQYF
>TRBJ2-1|-|TRBV5-1
CASSLGDSSYNEQFF
>TRBJ1-5|-|TRBV2
CASQGLYSNQPQHF
>TRBJ1-4|-|TRBV19
CASTLMTGYGEKLFF
>TRBJ2-7|-|TRBV27
CASTGGPFYEQYF
>TRBJ1-5|-|TRBV28
CASSFPRDNNQPQHF
>TRBJ1-1|-|TRBV19
CASRTRGLNTEAFF
>TRBJ2-7|-|TRBV5-1
CASSSQGHSYEQYF
>TRBJ1-2|few|TRBV19
CASSRTGEGYGYTF
>TRBJ2-1|-|TRBV3-1/TRBV3-2
CASSSQAGGAFNEQFF
>TRBJ1-1|-|TRBV10-3
CAISEMQGAEAFF
>TRBJ2-3|-|TRBV6-5
CASSPGGPRDTQYF
>TRBJ1-2|-|TRBV9
CASSPHRGGYGYTF
>TRBJ2-1|-|TRBV28
CASTLGAGSLRNEQFF
>TRBJ1-3|-|TRBV15
CATSRDPGIRPSGNTIYF
>TRBJ1-1|-|TRBV10-2
CASSEGRKRVWNTEAFF
>TRBJ2-2|-|TRBV18
CASSPLIPGQGSTGELFF
>TRBJ2-1|-|TRBV28
CASSLVGPEGGFF
>TRBJ1-3|-|TRBV6-5
CATTGTPGNTIYF
>TRBJ1-1|-|TRBV6-2/TRBV6-3
CASSYSPRLNTEAFF
>TRBJ2-2|-|TRBV4-2
CASSSPGGANTGELFF
>TRBJ1-4|-|TRBV5-1
CASSSRGSNEKLFF
>TRBJ2-4|-|TRBV28
CASRTFRDSKNIQYF
>TRBJ1-6|-|TRBV28
CASSIDRPNSPLHF
>TRBJ2-5|-|TRBV6-1
CASSEVGTSGKETQYF
>TRBJ2-3|-|TRBV27
CASIALAGAVGTDTQYF
>TRBJ1-6|-|TRBV29-1
CSAETGKGSPLHF